Listed below are T cell receptor beta chains from one sample, sequenced in a study of T cells in Graves' hyperthyroidism and ophthalmopathy. MiXCR, run by TCRdb on the multiplex PCR reads, gives a single entry per CDR3 protein. The sample has roughly 380,000 distinct CDR3 sequences, 15% to 20% seen once; the top ten hold less than 20%. Sequencing used blood. These receptors originate from a middle-aged woman with Graves' ophthalmopathy. Both conserved end residues are part of each CDR3. Each record gives: V gene, clone size, D gene, J gene, CDR3 protein, CDR3 DNA. D genes are given only for firm matches. Rows give clone size only sometimes, using once, few, many, or a class for an expanded clone.

V: TRBV28; size: many; D: NA; J: TRBJ1-2; CDR3: CASSFRGSGYTF; DNA: TGTGCCAGCAGTTTCAGGGGCTCGGGCTACACCTTC
V: TRBV7-9; size: many; D: NA; J: TRBJ1-1; CDR3: CASSLRADTEAFF; DNA: TGTGCCAGCAGCTTACGGGCGGACACTGAAGCTTTCTTT
V: TRBV19; size: NA; D: TRBD1; J: TRBJ2-7; CDR3: CASSLYQGAGEQYF; DNA: TGCGCCAGCAGCTTGTACCAGGGGGCAGGGGAGCAGTACTTC
V: TRBV24-1; size: many; D: NA; J: TRBJ2-2; CDR3: CATSDLIKSHSDYTGELFF; DNA: TGTGCCACCAGTGACCTCATTAAATCCCACAGCGATTACACCGGGGAGCTGTTTTTT
V: TRBV28; size: NA; D: TRBD1; J: TRBJ1-6; CDR3: CASSIGQGNSPLYF; DNA: TGTGCCAGCAGTATAGGACAGGGGAATTCACCCCTCTACTTT
V: TRBV6-1; size: many; D: NA; J: TRBJ1-5; CDR3: CASSELRGNQPQHF; DNA: TGTGCCAGCAGTGAATTACGGGGCAATCAGCCCCAGCATTTT
V: TRBV20-1; size: many; D: TRBD2; J: TRBJ2-2; CDR3: CSALAGTLTGELFF; DNA: TGCAGTGCTCTAGCGGGAACTCTCACCGGGGAGCTGTTTTTT
V: TRBV4-1; size: many; D: TRBD1; J: TRBJ1-6; CDR3: CASSPQGQSSNSPLHF; DNA: TGCGCCAGCAGCCCCCAGGGACAGTCTTCTAATTCACCCCTCCACTTT
V: TRBV27; size: many; D: TRBD2; J: TRBJ2-7; CDR3: CASSSSSGVQYF; DNA: TGTGCCAGCAGTTCATCTAGCGGAGTTCAGTACTTC
V: TRBV14; size: many; D: NA; J: TRBJ2-6; CDR3: CASSQVGTGANVLTF; DNA: TGTGCCAGCAGCCAAGTGGGTACTGGGGCCAACGTCCTGACTTTC
V: TRBV19; size: many; D: TRBD1; J: TRBJ1-5; CDR3: CASSMKGRGQGRNQPQHF; DNA: TGTGCCAGTAGTATGAAGGGGAGGGGACAGGGCCGCAATCAGCCCCAGCATTTT
V: TRBV30; size: many; D: TRBD2; J: TRBJ2-7; CDR3: CAWGYLSGTSERYEQYF; DNA: TGTGCCTGGGGATACCTTTCCGGGACTAGCGAGAGGTACGAGCAGTACTTC
V: TRBV2; size: many; D: TRBD1; J: TRBJ1-5; CDR3: CASTDRTGGRNQPQHF; DNA: TGTGCCAGCACCGACAGGACAGGTGGGCGCAATCAGCCCCAGCATTTT
V: TRBV7-3; size: many; D: NA; J: TRBJ2-6; CDR3: CASSSFGANVLTF; DNA: TGTGCCAGCAGCTCCTTTGGGGCCAACGTCCTGACTTTC
V: TRBV11-2; size: few; D: TRBD1; J: TRBJ1-5; CDR3: CASSFGQGGLNQPQHF; DNA: TGTGCCAGCAGCTTTGGACAGGGGGGCCTCAATCAGCCCCAGCATTTT
V: TRBV15; size: many; D: NA; J: TRBJ1-1; CDR3: CATSRDLGVGTEAFF; DNA: TGTGCCACCAGCAGAGATCTAGGGGTCGGGACTGAAGCTTTCTTT
V: TRBV7-2; size: many; D: TRBD1; J: TRBJ2-7; CDR3: CASSLTTGGYEQYF; DNA: TGTGCCAGCAGCTTAACCACAGGGGGGTACGAGCAGTACTTC
V: TRBV14; size: NA; D: TRBD1; J: TRBJ1-6; CDR3: CASSFWDRDNSPLHF; DNA: TGTGCCAGCAGCTTCTGGGACAGAGATAATTCACCCCTCCACTTT
V: TRBV4-1; size: few; D: NA; J: TRBJ1-1; CDR3: CASSPLGRRNTEAFF; DNA: TGCGCCAGCAGCCCCTTGGGACGGAGAAACACTGAAGCTTTCTTT
V: TRBV6-1; size: many; D: NA; J: TRBJ2-7; CDR3: CASSQAVSSYEQYF; DNA: TGTGCCAGCAGTCAGGCGGTGAGCTCCTACGAGCAGTACTTC
V: TRBV7-9; size: many; D: TRBD1; J: TRBJ1-2; CDR3: CASSLSQGWDYGYTF; DNA: TGTGCCAGCAGCTTGTCACAGGGGTGGGACTATGGCTACACCTTC
V: TRBV2; size: many; D: NA; J: TRBJ1-2; CDR3: CASSEPIYGYTF; DNA: TGTGCCAGCAGTGAGCCTATTTATGGCTACACCTTC
V: TRBV11-2; size: few; D: NA; J: TRBJ2-5; CDR3: CASSSAKSRMGETQYF; DNA: TGTGCCAGCAGCTCCGCAAAGTCTCGAATGGGAGAGACCCAGTACTTC
V: TRBV20-1; size: NA; D: TRBD2; J: TRBJ2-7; CDR3: CSARGGGRAVYEQYF; DNA: TGCAGTGCTAGAGGGGGCGGGAGGGCCGTTTACGAGCAGTACTTC
V: TRBV5-1; size: many; D: TRBD2; J: TRBJ2-7; CDR3: CASSLRAGAYEQYF; DNA: TGCGCCAGCAGCTTGCGGGCGGGAGCGTACGAGCAGTACTTC
V: TRBV20-1; size: NA; D: NA; J: TRBJ2-7; CDR3: CSARGFALSAYEQYF; DNA: TGCAGTGCTAGAGGCTTTGCGCTTAGCGCCTACGAGCAGTACTTC
V: TRBV30; size: NA; D: NA; J: TRBJ1-2; CDR3: CALGWYREKANYGYTF; DNA: TGTGCCCTGGGGTGGTACAGGGAAAAAGCTAACTATGGCTACACCTTC
V: TRBV6-5; size: many; D: TRBD2; J: TRBJ2-5; CDR3: CASSRTSGRDETQYF; DNA: TGTGCCAGCAGCCGGACTAGCGGGAGGGACGAGACCCAGTACTTC
V: TRBV7-8; size: many; D: TRBD1; J: TRBJ1-2; CDR3: CASSLAGAGGDRYTF; DNA: TGTGCCAGCAGCTTAGCAGGGGCAGGGGGTGATCGCTACACCTTC
V: TRBV20-1; size: many; D: TRBD2; J: TRBJ2-2; CDR3: CSARRTSLDTGELFF; DNA: TGCAGTGCTAGACGGACTAGTTTGGACACCGGGGAGCTGTTTTTT
V: TRBV6-1; size: many; D: TRBD1; J: TRBJ1-6; CDR3: CASSLGQGSSPLHF; DNA: TGTGCCAGCAGTCTGGGACAGGGCAGTTCACCCCTCCACTTT
V: TRBV13; size: many; D: TRBD1; J: TRBJ2-7; CDR3: CASSLQGALLDEQYF; DNA: TGTGCCAGCAGCTTACAGGGGGCTTTATTGGACGAGCAGTACTTC